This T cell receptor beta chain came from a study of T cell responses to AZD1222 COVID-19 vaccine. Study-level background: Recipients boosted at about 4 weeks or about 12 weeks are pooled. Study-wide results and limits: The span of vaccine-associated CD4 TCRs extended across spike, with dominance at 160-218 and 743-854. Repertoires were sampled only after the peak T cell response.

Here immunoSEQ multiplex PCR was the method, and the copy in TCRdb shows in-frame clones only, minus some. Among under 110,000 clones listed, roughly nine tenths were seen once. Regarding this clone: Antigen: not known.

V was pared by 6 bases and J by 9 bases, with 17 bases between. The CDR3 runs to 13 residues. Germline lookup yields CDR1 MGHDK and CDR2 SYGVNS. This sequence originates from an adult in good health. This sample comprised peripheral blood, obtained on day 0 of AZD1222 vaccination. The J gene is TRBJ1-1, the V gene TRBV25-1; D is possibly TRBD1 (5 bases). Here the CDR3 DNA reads TGTGCCAGCAGGGGGTTGGGGGTAACTAAAGCTTTCTTT. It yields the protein CASRGLGVTKAFF.